This T cell receptor (beta chain) is drawn from a study of OX40 agonist ivuxolimab in advanced cancers. Study as a whole: Partial responses were seen in three patients, one with hepatocellular carcinoma and two with cutaneous melanoma.

Concerning this clone itself: Its antigen is unknown.

The V gene lost 0 bases and the J gene lost 2 bases, with 8 bases spanning the gap. The CDR3 length is 14 residues. Germline CDR1 and CDR2: SGHNT and YYREEE (reference sequence). Data came from immunoSEQ multiplex PCR; TCRdb stores just in-frame clones and leaves some out. The sample has some 81,000 clones; 70% to 90% are singletons. Blood samples were obtained at baseline, cycle 4 day 1, and cycle 7 day 1. Study results and limitations: At doses 0.1 to 3.0 mg/kg, CD4+ and CD8+ clones expanded. Expanded clones were, on average, more numerous in CD8+ T cells than in CD4+.

The source of this sequence is an adult with an advanced solid tumor such as melanoma, head and neck, liver or kidney cancer. This sequence joins TRBV5-4 and TRBJ1-1, with D possibly being TRBD1 (6 bases). This specimen consisted of CD4+ or CD8+ T cells sorted from blood, obtained in a trial of the OX40 agonist ivuxolimab. The CDR3 loop reads CASSLGQANTEAFF. The CDR3 bases are TGTGCCAGCAGCTTGGGACAGGCCAACACTGAAGCTTTCTTT.